This T cell receptor beta chain was sequenced during a study of T-cell reconstitution after alpha-beta-depleted transplantation in children. Study-level findings and limits: Some patients' high day-60 TCRbeta diversity was traced to surviving recipient T cells and thymic progenitors. Expanded graft clones, several hundred of them, were reportedly the source of alpha-beta T cells about two months after transplant. At the one-year point after transplant, T-cell counts and TCRbeta diversity were found to come mostly from T cells that had been newly produced.

To note about this clonotype: Its antigen is not known.

A TCRbeta library incorporating unique molecular identifiers was prepared. MiXCR was run by TCRdb on the PCR reads, yielding one entry per CDR3 protein. Among 800,000 to 1,000,000 distinct CDR3 sequences listed, about 29% were seen once. CDR1 is KGHDR, CDR2 SFDVKD, per germline. The CDR3 is 12 amino acids. V was clipped by 3 bases and J by 8 bases, with 9 bases between them. The sequence derives from a boy in the first two years of life who had a stem cell transplant for SCID, so the T cells may come from the graft donor. V and J are TRBV24-1 and TRBJ1-1, with TRBD1 as a possible D gene (6 bases). Material: PBMCs, mostly from graft donor cells, obtained 360 days after TCRalphabeta/CD19-depleted stem cell transplant. CDR3 bases: TGTGCCACCAGTGATGGGGGGCGGGAAGCTTTCTTT. Translated, it gives CATSDGGREAFF.